This T cell receptor beta chain originates from a study of cytomegalovirus exposure and HLA in healthy donors. Whole-study context: Within an early data release were around 80 million unique TCRs drawn from HLA-typed donors. Of around 400 genotyped donors, roughly 76% grouped in the Caucasian-associated ancestry cluster.

A note on this clone: Its specificity is unknown.

Findings of the study overall: Immune exposure information comprised only CMV serostatus.

V gave up 2 bases and J gave up 5 bases; unmatched junction bases: 3. Germline CDR1 and CDR2: GTSNPN and SVGIG (reference sequence). The CDR3 runs to 14 residues. It was with 60 Vbeta and 13 Jbeta primers that the PCR ran. Original data processing: A later analysis counted 65 million to 80 million unique TCR beta chains, 9.5 million to 13 million shared. TCRdb's table, derived via immunoSEQ multiplex PCR, lists solely in-frame clones and lacks some. The V and J calls and the clone size are those of that table, but D and trimming were determined from the DNA. The profile shows some 150,000 clones, roughly 73% of them singletons.

This rearrangement joins TRBV30 to TRBJ2-5; 12 positions agree with TRBD1. The sample comprised PBMCs. The clonotype originates from a male donor in good health and CMV-seronegative. DNA of the CDR3: TGTGCCTGGAGTCCGGGACAGGGGGCGGAGACCCAGTACTTC. It codes for CAWSPGQGAETQYF.